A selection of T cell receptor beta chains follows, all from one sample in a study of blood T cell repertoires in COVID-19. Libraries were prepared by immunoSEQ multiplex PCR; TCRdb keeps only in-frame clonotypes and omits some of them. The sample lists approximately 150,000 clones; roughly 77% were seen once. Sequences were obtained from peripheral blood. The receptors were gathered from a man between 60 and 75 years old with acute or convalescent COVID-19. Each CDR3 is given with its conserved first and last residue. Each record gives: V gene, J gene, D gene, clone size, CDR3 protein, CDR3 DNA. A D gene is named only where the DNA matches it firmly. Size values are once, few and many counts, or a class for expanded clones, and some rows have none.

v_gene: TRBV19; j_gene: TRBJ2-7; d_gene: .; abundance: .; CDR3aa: CASSTRRGSGTYEQYF; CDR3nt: TGTGCCAGTAGTACCCGTCGGGGTAGCGGAACCTACGAGCAGTACTTC
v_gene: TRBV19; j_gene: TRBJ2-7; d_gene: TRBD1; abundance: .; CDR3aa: CASKKGQESSYEQYF; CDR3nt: TGTGCCAGCAAAAAGGGACAGGAGAGCTCCTACGAGCAGTACTTC
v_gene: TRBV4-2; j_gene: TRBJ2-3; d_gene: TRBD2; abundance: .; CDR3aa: CASTQPSRTSGRRSTDTQYF; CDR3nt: TGTGCCAGCACTCAACCGTCCCGGACTAGCGGGAGGAGGTCCACAGATACGCAGTATTTT
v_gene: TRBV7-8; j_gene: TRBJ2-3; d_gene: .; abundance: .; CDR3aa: CASNPEAGGTDTQYF; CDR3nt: TGTGCCAGCAACCCAGAGGCAGGGGGCACAGATACGCAGTATTTT
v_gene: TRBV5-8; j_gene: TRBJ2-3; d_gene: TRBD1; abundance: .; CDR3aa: CASSLARGLTDTQYF; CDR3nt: TGTGCCAGCAGCTTGGCCAGGGGGCTCACAGATACGCAGTATTTT
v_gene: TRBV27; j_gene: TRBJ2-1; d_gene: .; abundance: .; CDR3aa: CASSSSSAEQFF; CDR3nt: TGTGCCAGCAGTTCCTCTAGTGCGGAGCAGTTCTTC
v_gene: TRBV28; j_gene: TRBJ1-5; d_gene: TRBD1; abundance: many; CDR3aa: CASREGLTGLSNQPQHF; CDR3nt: TGTGCCAGCAGGGAGGGGTTGACAGGGTTGAGCAATCAGCCCCAGCATTTT
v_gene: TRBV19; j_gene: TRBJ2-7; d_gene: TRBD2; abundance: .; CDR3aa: CASSEPSGGLYEQYF; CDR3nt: TGTGCCAGTAGTGAGCCTAGCGGGGGGTTGTACGAGCAGTACTTC
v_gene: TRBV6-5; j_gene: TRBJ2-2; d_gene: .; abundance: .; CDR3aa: CASTRQTMNTGELFF; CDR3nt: TGTGCCAGCACCCGACAGACGATGAACACCGGGGAGCTGTTTTTT
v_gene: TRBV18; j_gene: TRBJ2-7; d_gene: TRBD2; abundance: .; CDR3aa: CASSPEAGGGEQYF; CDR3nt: TGTGCCAGCTCACCGGAGGCGGGAGGGGGAGAGCAGTACTTC
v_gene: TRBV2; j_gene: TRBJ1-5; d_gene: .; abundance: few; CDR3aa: CASSEGGSINQPQHF; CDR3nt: TGTGCCAGCAGTGAGGGGGGGTCCATTAATCAGCCCCAGCATTTT
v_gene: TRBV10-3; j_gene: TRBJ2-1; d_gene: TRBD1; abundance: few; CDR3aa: CAIREGQGGVNEQFF; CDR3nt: TGTGCCATCAGGGAAGGACAGGGGGGGGTCAATGAGCAGTTCTTC
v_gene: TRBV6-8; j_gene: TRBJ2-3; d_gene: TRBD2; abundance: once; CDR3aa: CASTDQWAGTSGEDTQYF; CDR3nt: TGTGCCAGCACTGATCAGTGGGCCGGGACTAGCGGGGAAGATACGCAGTATTTT
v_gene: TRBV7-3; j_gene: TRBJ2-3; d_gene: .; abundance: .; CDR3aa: CASSAGTDTQYF; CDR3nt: TGTGCCAGCAGCGCGGGGACAGATACGCAGTATTTT
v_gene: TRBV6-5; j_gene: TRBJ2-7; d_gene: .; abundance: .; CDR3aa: CASTEQGGSYEQYF; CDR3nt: TGTGCCAGCACCGAACAGGGGGGGTCCTACGAGCAGTACTTC
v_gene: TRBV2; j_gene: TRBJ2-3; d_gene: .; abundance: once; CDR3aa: CASSYSTDTQYF; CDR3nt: TGTGCCAGCAGTTATAGCACAGATACGCAGTATTTT
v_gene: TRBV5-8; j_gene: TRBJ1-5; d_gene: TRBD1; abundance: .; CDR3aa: CASSLAGQVNQPQHF; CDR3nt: TGTGCCAGCAGCTTGGCGGGACAGGTCAATCAGCCCCAGCATTTT
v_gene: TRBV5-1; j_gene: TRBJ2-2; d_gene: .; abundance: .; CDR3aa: CASSGTTQNTGELFF; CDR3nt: TGCGCCAGCAGCGGTACTACACAGAACACCGGGGAGCTGTTTTTT
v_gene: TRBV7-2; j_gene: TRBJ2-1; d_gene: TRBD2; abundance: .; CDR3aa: CASSLPGLASNEQFF; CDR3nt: TGTGCCAGCAGCTTACCGGGACTAGCGTCCAATGAGCAGTTCTTC
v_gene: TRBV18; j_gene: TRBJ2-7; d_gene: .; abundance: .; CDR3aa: CASSLGQVAYEQYF; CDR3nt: TGTGCCAGCTCACTTGGCCAGGTTGCCTACGAGCAGTACTTC
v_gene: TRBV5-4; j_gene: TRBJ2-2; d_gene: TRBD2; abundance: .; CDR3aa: CASSGTSNTGELFF; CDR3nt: TGTGCCAGCAGCGGGACTAGCAACACCGGGGAGCTGTTTTTT
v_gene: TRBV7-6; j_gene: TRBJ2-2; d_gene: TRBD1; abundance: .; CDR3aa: CASSLGAGGAAGELFF; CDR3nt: TGTGCCAGCAGCTTAGGTGCAGGGGGCGCAGCCGGGGAGCTGTTTTTT
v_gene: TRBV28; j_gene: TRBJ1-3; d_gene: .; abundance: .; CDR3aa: CASILDNSGNTIYF; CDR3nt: TGTGCCAGCATACTTGACAACTCTGGAAACACCATATATTTT
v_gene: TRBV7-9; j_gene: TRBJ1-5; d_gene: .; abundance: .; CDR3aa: CASSDGGYQPQHF; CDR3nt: TGTGCCAGCAGCGATGGGGGGTATCAGCCCCAGCATTTT
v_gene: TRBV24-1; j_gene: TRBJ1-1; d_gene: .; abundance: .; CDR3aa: CATSLGGDTEAFF; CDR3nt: TGTGCCACCAGTCTTGGCGGTGACACTGAAGCTTTCTTT
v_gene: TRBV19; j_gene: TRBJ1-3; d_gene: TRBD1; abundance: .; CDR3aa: CASTPDRAGNTIYF; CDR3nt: TGTGCCAGTACCCCCGACAGGGCTGGAAACACCATATATTTT
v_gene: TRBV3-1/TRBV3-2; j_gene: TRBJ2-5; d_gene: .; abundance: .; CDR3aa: CASSQDTIRVRARETQYF; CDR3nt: TGTGCCAGCAGCCAAGATACTATCAGGGTTAGAGCTAGAGAGACCCAGTACTTC
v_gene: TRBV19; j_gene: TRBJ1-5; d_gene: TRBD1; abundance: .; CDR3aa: CASSITGVQPQHF; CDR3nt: TGTGCCAGTAGTATAACAGGGGTTCAGCCCCAGCATTTT
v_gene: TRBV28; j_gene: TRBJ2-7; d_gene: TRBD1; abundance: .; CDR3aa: CASSPNLVGTGSLYEQYF; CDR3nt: TGTGCCAGCAGTCCTAACTTAGTCGGGACAGGGTCCCTCTACGAGCAGTACTTC
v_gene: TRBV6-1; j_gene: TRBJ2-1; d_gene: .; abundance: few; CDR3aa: CASSGRTTHGYNEQFF; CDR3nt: TGTGCCAGCAGTGGCCGGACTACCCACGGATACAATGAGCAGTTCTTC
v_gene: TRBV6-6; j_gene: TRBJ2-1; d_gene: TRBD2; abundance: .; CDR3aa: CASSYPAGGYNEQFF; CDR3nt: TGTGCCAGCAGTTACCCAGCGGGAGGGTACAATGAGCAGTTCTTC